This record concerns one T cell receptor beta chain sequence. Patients at the Seattle site were enrolled during active infection and followed longitudinally. CDR3 size: 12 residues. Trimming pared 6 bases from V and 2 bases from J, leaving 7 bases between. Germline CDR1 and CDR2: MDHEN and SYDVKM. The sample originates from a study of blood T cell repertoires in COVID-19. For the study at large: T cells, B-cell-depleted T cells, or PBMCs provided the cDNA or gDNA that served as material.

Generated by immunoSEQ multiplex PCR, the TCRdb table keeps only in-frame clones and is missing some. The sample yields 150,000 to 200,000 clones, around four fifths seen once. Sequencing input: peripheral blood. The chain joins TRBV28 to TRBJ2-5; D uncertain. The TCR was taken from an older woman with COVID-19, enrolled during active disease. The CDR3, as DNA: TGTGCCAGCAGGGCCCCTCAAGAGACCCAGTACTTC. Translating it yields CASRAPQETQYF.